Described below is a single T cell receptor beta chain sequence and its context. Its antigen is unidentified. Trimming took 4 bases from V and 8 from J, leaving 17 bases between them. Germline V CDR1 and CDR2: SGHDN, FVKESK. This CDR3 has 14 residues. This sample stems from a study of OX40 agonist ivuxolimab in advanced cancers. Study-wide findings and caveats: Some nonresponders also had low normalized T-cell clonal expansion.

Generated by immunoSEQ multiplex PCR, the TCRdb table keeps only in-frame clones and is missing some. The sample has under 20,000 clones; approximately 80% are singletons. If patients had autoimmune disease history or systemic immunosuppression, they were excluded. The receptor was derived from an adult with an advanced solid tumor such as melanoma, head and neck, liver or kidney cancer. This material consisted of CD4+ or CD8+ T cells sorted from blood, taken in a trial of the OX40 agonist ivuxolimab. V and J are TRBV14 and TRBJ1-2; possible D gene TRBD1, 5 bases. This chain's CDR3 is CASSPTALRGGYTF. CDR3 nucleotides: TGTGCCAGCAGCCCAACGGCCTTGAGGGGCGGCTACACCTTC. Variable domain in full (rest from reference TRBV14 and TRBJ1-2): EAGVTQFPSHSVIEKGQTVTLRCDPISGHDNLYWYRRVMGKEIKFLLHFVKESKQDESGMPNNRFLAERTGGTYSTLKVQPAELEDSGVYFCASSPTALRGGYTFGSGTRLTVV.